This T cell receptor beta chain is from a study of T cell changes during pregnancy in multiple sclerosis. The trim removed 1 base at V and 2 bases at J, leaving 4 bases unmatched. CDR3 size: 16 residues. Germline CDR1 and CDR2: LNHNV and YYDKDF (reference sequence). The table came from immunoSEQ multiplex PCR; TCRdb's copy has only in-frame clones and leaves some out. Here the sample spans about 51,000 clones, 93% being singletons. This specimen consisted of peripheral blood, obtained in the second trimester of pregnancy. This rearrangement joins TRBV15 to TRBJ1-5, with 8 positions matching TRBD1. The sequence derives from a female donor with multiple sclerosis, enrolled in a pregnancy study. CDR3 amino acids: CATSRGPGQGNQPQHF. Written as DNA, the CDR3 is TGTGCCACCAGCAGAGGGCCGGGACAGGGCAATCAGCCCCAGCATTTT.